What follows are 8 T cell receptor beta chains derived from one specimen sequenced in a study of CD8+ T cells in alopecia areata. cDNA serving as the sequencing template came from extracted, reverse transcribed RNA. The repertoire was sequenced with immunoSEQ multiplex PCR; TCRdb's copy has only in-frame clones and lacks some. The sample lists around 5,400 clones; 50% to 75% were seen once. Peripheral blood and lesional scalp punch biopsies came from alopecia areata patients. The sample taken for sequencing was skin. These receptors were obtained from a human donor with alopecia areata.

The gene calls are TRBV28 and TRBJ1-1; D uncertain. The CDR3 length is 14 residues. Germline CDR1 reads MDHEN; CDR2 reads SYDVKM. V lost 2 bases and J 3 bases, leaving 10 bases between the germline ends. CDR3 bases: TGTGCCAGCAGTTTAGTTTCCCGGGACACTGAAGCTTTCTTT. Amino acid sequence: CASSLVSRDTEAFF.

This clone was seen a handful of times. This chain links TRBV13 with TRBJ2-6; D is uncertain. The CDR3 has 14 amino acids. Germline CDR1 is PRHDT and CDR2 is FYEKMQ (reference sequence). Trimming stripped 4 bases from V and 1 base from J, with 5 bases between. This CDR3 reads CASSSQSGANVLTF. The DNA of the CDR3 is TGTGCCAGCAGCTCCCAATCTGGGGCCAACGTCCTGACTTTC. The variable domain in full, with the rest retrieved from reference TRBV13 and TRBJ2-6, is AAGVIQSPRHLIKEKRETATLKCYPIPRHDTVYWYQQGPGQDPQFLISFYEKMQSDKGSIPDRFSAQQFSDYHSELNMSSLELGDSALYFCASSSQSGANVLTFGAGSRLTVL.

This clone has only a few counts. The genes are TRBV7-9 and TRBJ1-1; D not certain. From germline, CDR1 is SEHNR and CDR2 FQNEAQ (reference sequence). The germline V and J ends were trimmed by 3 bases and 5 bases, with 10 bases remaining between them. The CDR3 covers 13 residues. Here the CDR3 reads CASSLGLGTEAFF. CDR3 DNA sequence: TGTGCCAGCAGCTTGGGTTTGGGAACTGAAGCTTTCTTT.

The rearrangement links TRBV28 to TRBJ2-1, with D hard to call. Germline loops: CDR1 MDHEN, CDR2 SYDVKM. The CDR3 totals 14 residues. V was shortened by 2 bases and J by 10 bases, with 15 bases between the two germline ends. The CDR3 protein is CASSLKPPRSEQFF. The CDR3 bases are TGTGCCAGCAGTTTAAAGCCCCCCCGTTCCGAGCAGTTCTTC.

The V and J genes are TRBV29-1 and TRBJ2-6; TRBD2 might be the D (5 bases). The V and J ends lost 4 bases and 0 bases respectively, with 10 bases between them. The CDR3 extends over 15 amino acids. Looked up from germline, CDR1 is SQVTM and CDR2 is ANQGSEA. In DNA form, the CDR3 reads TGCAGCGTTGCAAAGGGAGACTCTGGGGCCAACGTCCTGACTTTC. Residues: CSVAKGDSGANVLTF.

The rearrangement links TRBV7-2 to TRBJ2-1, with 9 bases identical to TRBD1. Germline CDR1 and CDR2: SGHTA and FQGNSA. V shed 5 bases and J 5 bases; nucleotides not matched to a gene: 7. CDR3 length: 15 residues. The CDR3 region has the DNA TGTGCCAGCAGCACCGGGACAGGGTTCAACAATGAGCAGTTCTTC. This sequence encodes CASSTGTGFNNEQFF.

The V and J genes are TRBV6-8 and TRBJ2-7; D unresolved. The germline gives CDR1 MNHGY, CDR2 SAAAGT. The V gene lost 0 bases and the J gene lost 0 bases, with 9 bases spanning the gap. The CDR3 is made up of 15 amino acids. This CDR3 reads CASSYSSLGSYEQYF. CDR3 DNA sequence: TGTGCCAGCAGTTACTCGTCCCTAGGCTCCTACGAGCAGTACTTC.

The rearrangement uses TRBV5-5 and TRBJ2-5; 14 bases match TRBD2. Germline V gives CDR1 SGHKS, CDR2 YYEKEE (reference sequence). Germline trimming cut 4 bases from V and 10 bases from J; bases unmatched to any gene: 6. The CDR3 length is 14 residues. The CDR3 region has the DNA TGTGCCAGCAGCCGGGGACTAGCGGGAGACAGCCAGTACTTC. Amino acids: CASSRGLAGDSQYF. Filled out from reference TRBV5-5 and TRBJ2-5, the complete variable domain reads DAGVTQSPTHLIKTRGQQVTLRCSPISGHKSVSWYQQVLGQGPQFIFQYYEKEERGRGNFPDRFSARQFPNYSSELNVNALLLGDSALYLCASSRGLAGDSQYFGPGTRLLVL.